This T cell receptor beta chain is from a study of blood T cell repertoires in COVID-19. Study context: Both acute and convalescent COVID-19 samples were obtained from the United States, Italy and Spain. PBMCs, B-cell-depleted T cells, or T cells were the source of the cDNA or gDNA that made up the material.

Per the study methods: Cell counts per sample came from amplifying reference gene primers. Some clones are missing from TCRdb's copy, which holds only in-frame ones; the method was immunoSEQ multiplex PCR. The DNA gave D and trimming, while V, J and clone size come from that table. The repertoire includes about 380,000 clones, about 90% of them detected once, and 6% to 7.5% sits in the top ten. The V gene's germline CDR1 is MNHEY and CDR2 SMNVEV (reference sequence). The CDR3 length is 14 residues. V gave up 5 bases and J gave up 7 bases; unmatched junction bases: 7. The specimen was peripheral blood. The TCR was taken from a young man with active or convalescent COVID-19. The chain is built from TRBV27 and TRBJ2-2, with 7 positions matching TRBD1. CDR3 coding DNA: TGTGCCAGCAGTCTCGGACAGGCGGGCGGGGAGCTGTTTTTT. Protein sequence: CASSLGQAGGELFF.